The 6 T cell receptor beta chains listed next were all sequenced from one sample in a study of shared clonotypes between healthy human individuals. Only in-frame clones appear in the TCRdb table, and some are missing; sequencing was by immunoSEQ multiplex PCR. The repertoire includes about 2 million clones, 85% to 95% of them detected once, and roughly 0.13% sits in the top ten. The sequenced sample consisted of naive CD4+ T cells sorted from blood. Subset: CD45RA+ positively selected. These receptors came from a man aged 18 to 30 in good health.

This chain joins TRBV28 and TRBJ1-6, with a tentative D call TRBD1 (5 bases). The V end was cut by 6 bases, the J end by 4 bases, with 13 bases between. This CDR3 contains 15 residues. The germline gives CDR1 MDHEN, CDR2 SYDVKM. The DNA of the CDR3 is TGTGCCAGCAGGATGAGTGGGGGGTATAATTCACCCCTCCACTTT. Translated: CASRMSGGYNSPLHF.

The genes are TRBV5-1 and TRBJ1-1; D remains ambiguous. CDR3 size: 13 residues. V lost 0 bases and J lost 6, with 9 bases in between. Germline CDR1 reads SGHRS; CDR2 reads YFSETQ. The CDR3 bases are TGCGCCAGCAGCTTGGTGGAGGGCGCTGAAGCTTTCTTT. Encoded protein: CASSLVEGAEAFF. The complete variable domain, with remaining parts taken from reference TRBV5-1 and TRBJ1-1, reads KAGVTQTPRYLIKTRGQQVTLSCSPISGHRSVSWYQQTPGQGLQFLFEYFSETQRNKGNFPGRFSGRQFSNSRSEMNVSTLELGDSALYLCASSLVEGAEAFFGQGTRLTVV.

J is TRBJ2-3 and V is TRBV4-1; D is unresolved. The CDR3 is 15 amino acids. Between the trimmed V and J ends, which lost 0 bases and 1 base, there was a span of 8 bases. CDR1 is MGHRA and CDR2 is YSYEKL in the germline V gene. CDR3 sequence (DNA): TGCGCCAGCAGCCAAGAGGGAACGCGCACAGATACGCAGTATTTT. Amino acids: CASSQEGTRTDTQYF.

This sequence joins TRBV4-3 and TRBJ1-3, with D unclear. Germline V gene data show CDR1 as LGHNA and CDR2 as YSLEER. The CDR3 consists of 14 residues. V was clipped by 0 bases and J by 2 bases, with 5 bases between them. The CDR3 DNA sequence: TGCGCCAGCAGCCAAGAATCTCCTGGAAACACCATATATTTT. Translated, it gives CASSQESPGNTIYF.

The chain combines TRBV4-3 with TRBJ2-6; unclear D gene. This CDR3 is 15 amino acids long. Germline CDR1 LGHNA, CDR2 YSLEER. Trimming took 5 bases from V and 0 from J, leaving 8 bases between them. The CDR3 nucleotides read TGCGCCAGCAGCTCGGCGTACTCTGGGGCCAACGTCCTGACTTTC. Amino acid sequence: CASSSAYSGANVLTF.

The chain recombines TRBV7-2 with TRBJ2-5; 12 nucleotides align to TRBD2. CDR1 is SGHTA and CDR2 is FQGNSA in the germline V gene. Losses at the gene ends were 6 bases for V and 5 bases for J; bases not matched to a gene: 7. CDR3 size: 15 residues. As DNA, the CDR3 is TGTGCCAGCAGTCCTAGCGGGAGGGCCCGGGAGACCCAGTACTTC. Amino acids: CASSPSGRARETQYF.